One and the same sample provided the 27 T cell receptor beta chains below, sequenced in a study of blood T cell repertoires in COVID-19. The repertoire was sequenced with immunoSEQ multiplex PCR; TCRdb's copy has only in-frame clones and lacks some. The table lists about 400,000 clones, roughly 86% of them singletons. The sequencing input was PBMCs or T cells enriched from blood (not recorded which). The receptors stem from a woman between 40 and 50 years old with acute COVID-19.

The chain combines TRBV5-1 with TRBJ2-6, with 8 bases fitting TRBD1. Germline trimming cut 4 bases from V and 1 base from J; bases unmatched to any gene: 1. There are 15 residues in the CDR3. Germline V gene lookup returns CDR1 SGHRS and CDR2 YFSETQ. As DNA, the CDR3 is TGCGCCAGCAGCCGGGACAGGTCTGGGGCCAACGTCCTGACTTTC. Its translation is CASSRDRSGANVLTF.

This clone showed up many times. The chain uses TRBV4-1 and TRBJ2-7; D is perhaps TRBD1 (5 bases). Germline V gene lookup returns CDR1 MGHRA and CDR2 YSYEKL. CDR3 length equals 17 residues. Trimming removed 0 bases at V and 3 bases at J, with 18 bases between. The CDR3 DNA is TGCGCCAGCAGCCAAGATGGGGCCGGTGATCGACTCTACGAGCAGTACTTC. This sequence encodes CASSQDGAGDRLYEQYF.

This clone appeared a single time. The chain is built from TRBV19 and TRBJ1-2; 7 nucleotides align to TRBD1. The CDR3 extends over 16 amino acids. Trimming cost V 5 bases and J 7 bases; bases outside gene matches: 16. The germline gives CDR1 LNHDA, CDR2 SQIVND (reference sequence). The CDR3 sequence is CASSPFADRVKGGYTF. The CDR3 DNA reads as TGTGCCAGTAGTCCCTTCGCCGACAGGGTGAAAGGTGGCTACACCTTC.

The genes are TRBV5-1 and TRBJ2-7; 11 nucleotides line up with TRBD1. Germline lookup yields CDR1 SGHRS and CDR2 YFSETQ. V trimming: 4 bases; J trimming: 1 base; junction bases outside the gene matches: 7. The CDR3 length is 16 residues. The CDR3 spells CASSDPGQGGSYEQYF. As DNA, the CDR3 is TGCGCCAGCAGCGATCCGGGACAGGGGGGTTCCTACGAGCAGTACTTC.

V gene TRBV7-6 combines with J gene TRBJ2-7; 15 bases map to TRBD2. This CDR3 has 20 residues. Germline CDR1 is SGHVS and CDR2 is FNYEAQ. The V gene end was trimmed by 2 bases and the J gene end by 0 bases; junction bases not matched to a gene: 11. CDR3 residues: CASSLRVPGLAGGGSYEQYF. In DNA, the CDR3 is TGTGCCAGCAGCTTAAGGGTCCCGGGACTAGCGGGGGGCGGCTCCTACGAGCAGTACTTC.

The chain employs TRBV25-1 and TRBJ1-4; D gene uncertain. Germline V gene sequence: CDR1 MGHDK, CDR2 SYGVNS. V was pared by 4 bases and J by 8 bases, with 20 bases between. The CDR3 is made up of 16 amino acids. The CDR3 sequence: CASSGGGTLKTEKLFF. CDR3 bases: TGTGCCAGCAGTGGAGGTGGCACCCTCAAGACCGAAAAACTGTTTTTT. Drawing the rest from reference TRBV25-1 and TRBJ1-4, the complete variable domain is EADIYQTPRYLVIGTGKKITLECSQTMGHDKMYWYQQDPGMELHLIHYSYGVNSTEKGDLSSESTVSRIRTEHFPLTLESARPSHTSQYLCASSGGGTLKTEKLFFGSGTQLSVL.

The chain carries TRBV4-1 and TRBJ2-1; D remains unclear. The CDR3 is made up of 16 amino acids. Looked up from germline, CDR1 is MGHRA and CDR2 is YSYEKL. The V and J ends lost 4 bases and 2 bases respectively, with 15 bases between them. The CDR3 DNA reads as TGCGCCAGCAGCCTAACCGCAGTTATCCCCTACAATGAGCAGTTCTTC. As protein: CASSLTAVIPYNEQFF.

The V call is TRBV7-7, the J call TRBJ1-1; D is undetermined. Germline V gene sequence: CDR1 SSHAT, CDR2 FNYEAQ (reference sequence). This CDR3 has 14 residues. V lost 5 bases to trimming and J lost 2 bases, with 12 bases between them. CDR3: CASSARTGNTEAFF. CDR3 DNA: TGTGCCAGCAGCGCCAGGACGGGAAACACTGAAGCTTTCTTT.

The gene calls are TRBV19 and TRBJ1-5, with TRBD1 matching over 7 bases. V lost 8 bases to trimming and J lost 0 bases; unmatched junction nucleotides: 4. CDR1 is LNHDA and CDR2 is SQIVND in the germline V gene (reference sequence). This CDR3 spans 14 amino acids. In DNA form, the CDR3 reads TGTGCCAGTCAACAGGGGAATAGCAATCAGCCCCAGCATTTT. This sequence encodes CASQQGNSNQPQHF.

V gene TRBV25-1 combines with J gene TRBJ1-1, with a possible D match to TRBD1 (6 bases). This CDR3 is 16 amino acids long. Trimming cost V 1 base and J 4 bases, with 16 bases left between them. CDR1 and CDR2 from the germline V gene are MGHDK and SYGVNS. The CDR3 region is CASSESLGRGITEAFF. The CDR3 nucleotides read TGTGCCAGCAGTGAATCTTTGGGCAGGGGAATCACTGAAGCTTTCTTT.

The chain is built from TRBV5-4 and TRBJ1-2; D gene uncertain. The V gene's germline CDR1 is SGHNT and CDR2 YYREEE (reference sequence). This CDR3 has 13 residues. The V end lost 3 bases, the J end lost 2 bases, and 8 bases lay between the germline ends. The CDR3 loop is CASSSPRNYGYTF. The CDR3 bases are TGTGCCAGCAGCTCGCCCCGGAACTATGGCTACACCTTC.

J is TRBJ1-6 and V is TRBV7-9; 9 bases match TRBD1. With 6 bases clipped from V and 9 bases from J, the junction kept 6 bases outside the gene matches. CDR1 and CDR2 (germline): SEHNR, FQNEAQ (reference sequence). The CDR3 spans 14 residues. CDR3 region: CASRSGTGSSPLHF. CDR3 nucleotides: TGTGCCAGCAGATCCGGGACAGGGAGTTCACCCCTCCACTTT.

This clone was seen once. The rearrangement uses TRBV2 and TRBJ1-2; D is ambiguous. Germline V gene lookup returns CDR1 SNHLY and CDR2 FYNNEI. This CDR3 region has 12 residues. Between the trimmed V and J ends, which lost 0 bases and 10 bases, there was a span of 9 bases. The CDR3 spells CASSEARGVYTF. The CDR3 bases are TGTGCCAGCAGTGAAGCTCGGGGTGTCTACACCTTC.

The chain recombines TRBV30 with TRBJ2-2, with a possible D match to TRBD1 (6 bases). Between the trimmed V and J ends, which lost 1 base and 4 bases, there was a span of 16 bases. The V gene's germline CDR1 is GTSNPN and CDR2 SVGIG (reference sequence). The CDR3 runs to 16 residues. For the CDR3, the DNA is TGTGCCTGGAGTGGAAGAGGGGGAAGTGCCACCGGGGAGCTGTTTTTT. Translated: CAWSGRGGSATGELFF.

The genes are TRBV30 and TRBJ1-2; D perhaps matches TRBD1 (5 bases). This CDR3 comprises 15 residues. Looked up from germline, CDR1 is GTSNPN and CDR2 is SVGIG (reference sequence). The V gene lost 2 bases and the J gene lost 8 bases, with 21 bases spanning the gap. The DNA for the CDR3 is TGTGCCTGGAGTACGGTAGGGGATCTTTCGCGGGGCTACACCTTC. Protein product: CAWSTVGDLSRGYTF.

The chain employs TRBV3-1 (or the pseudogene TRBV3-2) and TRBJ1-6; D gene uncertain. Trimming pared 5 bases from V and 7 bases from J, leaving 6 bases between. CDR3 size: 12 residues. Germline loops: CDR1 LGHDT, CDR2 YNNKEL (reference sequence). The CDR3 loop is CASSAGNSPLHF. The CDR3 bases are TGTGCCAGCAGCGCCGGGAATTCACCCCTCCACTTT.

CDR3 sequence (DNA): TGCAGCGTTGAAGATCTGACAGGACTGGGGACCCAGTACTTC. Protein sequence: CSVEDLTGLGTQYF. The genes are TRBV29-1 and TRBJ2-5, with D possibly TRBD1 on 6 matching bases. The ends were cut back, 0 bases at V and 7 bases at J, with 15 bases in the middle. In germline, CDR1 is SQVTM, CDR2 ANQGSEA. The CDR3 spans 14 residues. Full variable domain (rest looked up from reference TRBV29-1 and TRBJ2-5): SAVISQKPSRDICQRGTSLTIQCQVDSQVTMMFWYRQQPGQSLTLIATANQGSEATYESGFVIDKFPISRPNLTFSTLTVSNMSPEDSSIYLCSVEDLTGLGTQYFGPGTRLLVL.

The rearrangement links TRBV19 to TRBJ2-2, with D possibly TRBD2 on 6 matching bases. This CDR3 spans 14 amino acids. With 7 bases removed from V and 5 bases from J, the gap between germline ends came to 14 bases. Germline-derived CDR1 and CDR2 are LNHDA and SQIVND (reference sequence). The CDR3 DNA reads TGTGCCAGTAAGGGGAGGAATTGGACCGGGGAGCTGTTTTTT. This encodes CASKGRNWTGELFF.

This sequence joins TRBV28 and TRBJ1-6; the match to TRBD1 covers 8 bases. The J segment lost 6 bases and the V segment lost 7 bases, leaving 8 bases of the junction unmatched. This CDR3 spans 15 amino acids. The V gene's germline CDR1 is MDHEN and CDR2 SYDVKM. DNA of the CDR3: TGTGCCAGCATTGGGGGACAGGCTCTTAATTCACCCCTCCACTTT. This translates into CASIGGQALNSPLHF.

The chain employs TRBV4-2 and TRBJ1-2; 11 positions match TRBD1. V was pared by 1 base and J by 3 bases, with 7 bases of the junction left unmatched. The CDR3 runs to 17 residues. CDR1 is LGHNA and CDR2 is YNFKEQ in the germline V gene. The DNA for the CDR3 is TGTGCCAGCAGCCAAGTGGGACAGGGGGTAGGGTACTATGGCTACACCTTC. It is translated as CASSQVGQGVGYYGYTF.

This clone was found once. This chain connects TRBV3-1 (or the pseudogene TRBV3-2) to TRBJ2-3; 9 positions agree with TRBD2. The CDR3 runs to 17 residues. Germline values: CDR1 LGHDT, CDR2 YNNKEL (reference sequence). With 4 bases clipped from V and 4 bases from J, the junction kept 12 bases outside the gene matches. The CDR3 nucleotides are TGTGCCAGCAGCCCCATTACCGGGACTAGCATCGCAGATACGCAGTATTTT. It specifies CASSPITGTSIADTQYF.

This clone showed up just once. The V and J genes are TRBV6-6 and TRBJ1-6; the D gene is possibly TRBD1 (5 bases). CDR1 is MNHNY, CDR2 SVGAGI, per germline (reference sequence). This CDR3 contains 14 residues. V dropped 6 bases and J dropped 7 bases, with 13 bases sitting between them. DNA for the CDR3: TGTGCCAGCAGCTACCAGGGTGGGAATTCACCCCTCCACTTT. Protein sequence: CASSYQGGNSPLHF.

This clone was counted a few times. The gene calls are TRBV9 and TRBJ2-5; 11 bases agree with TRBD2. Germline lookup yields CDR1 SGDLS and CDR2 YYNGEE. V shed 3 bases and J 3 bases; nucleotides not matched to a gene: 1. This CDR3 has 14 amino acids. The CDR3 coding sequence is TGTGCCAGCAGCGCGGGACTAGCGGAAGAGACCCAGTACTTC. This translates into CASSAGLAEETQYF.

This chain links TRBV5-1 with TRBJ2-7; possible D gene TRBD2, 6 bases. CDR3 length: 13 amino acids. The germline gives CDR1 SGHRS, CDR2 YFSETQ. With 4 bases removed from V and 3 bases from J, the gap between germline ends came to 11 bases. The CDR3: CASSGLASYEQYF. For the CDR3, the DNA is TGCGCCAGCAGCGGGCTAGCGAGCTACGAGCAGTACTTC. Based on the CDR3 plus reference TRBV5-1 and TRBJ2-7, the full variable domain is KAGVTQTPRYLIKTRGQQVTLSCSPISGHRSVSWYQQTPGQGLQFLFEYFSETQRNKGNFPGRFSGRQFSNSRSEMNVSTLELGDSALYLCASSGLASYEQYFGPGTRLTVT.

This rearrangement joins TRBV5-6 to TRBJ1-1; D is perhaps TRBD1 (5 bases). Germline CDR1 SGHDT, CDR2 YYEEEE. V lost 4 bases, J lost 4 bases, and 20 bases lay in between. The CDR3 covers 16 residues. CDR3: CASSRWSSPRGTEAFF. The CDR3, as DNA: TGTGCCAGCAGCCGATGGAGCAGCCCAAGGGGCACTGAAGCTTTCTTT.

The V gene is TRBV11-2, the J gene TRBJ1-6; 11 positions match TRBD1. CDR1 is SGHAT and CDR2 is FQNNGV in the germline V gene. The CDR3 length is 16 residues. Trimming at V came to 5 bases and at J to 6 bases, leaving 6 bases not matched to a gene. This chain's CDR3 is CASSPRTGGRNSPLHF. The CDR3 nucleotides read TGTGCCAGCAGCCCCCGGACAGGGGGCCGTAATTCACCCCTCCACTTT.

The rearrangement joins TRBV7-8 to TRBJ1-1, with unresolved D. The CDR3 is made up of 14 amino acids. Between the trimmed V and J ends, which lost 2 bases and 1 base, there was a span of 8 bases. Germline CDR1 reads SGHVS; CDR2 reads FQNEAQ. DNA of the CDR3: TGTGCCAGCAGCTTACGGGTATGGAACACTGAAGCTTTCTTT. Amino acid sequence: CASSLRVWNTEAFF. Together with reference TRBV7-8 and TRBJ1-1, the CDR3 gives the full variable domain: GAGVSQSPRYKVAKRGQDVALRCDPISGHVSLFWYQQALGQGPEFLTYFQNEAQLDKSGLPSDRFFAERPEGSVSTLKIQRTQQEDSAVYLCASSLRVWNTEAFFGQGTRLTVV.